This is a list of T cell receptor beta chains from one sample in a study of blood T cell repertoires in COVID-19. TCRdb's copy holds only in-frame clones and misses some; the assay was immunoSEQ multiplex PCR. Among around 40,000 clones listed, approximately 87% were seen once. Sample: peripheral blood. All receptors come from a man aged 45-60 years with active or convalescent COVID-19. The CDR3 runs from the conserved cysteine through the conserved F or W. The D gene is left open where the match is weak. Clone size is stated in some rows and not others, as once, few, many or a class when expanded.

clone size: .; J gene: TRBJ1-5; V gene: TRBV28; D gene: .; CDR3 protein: CASSLLRGYQPQHF; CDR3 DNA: TGTGCCAGCAGTTTACTTCGAGGGTATCAGCCCCAGCATTTT
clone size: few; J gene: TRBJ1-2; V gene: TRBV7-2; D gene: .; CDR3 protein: CASSSAGVDGYTF; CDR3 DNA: TGTGCCAGCAGCTCAGCCGGGGTTGATGGCTACACCTTC
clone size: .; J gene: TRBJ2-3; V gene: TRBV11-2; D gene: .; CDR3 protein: CASSLDRAYTQYF; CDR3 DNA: TGTGCCAGCAGCTTAGACAGGGCATATACGCAGTATTTT
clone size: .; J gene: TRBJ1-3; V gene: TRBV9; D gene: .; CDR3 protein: CASSVGGQGNTIYF; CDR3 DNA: TGTGCCAGCAGCGTAGGGGGCCAGGGAAACACCATATATTTT
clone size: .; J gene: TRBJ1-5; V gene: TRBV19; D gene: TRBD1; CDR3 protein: CASITGTGLSQPQHF; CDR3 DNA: TGTGCCAGTATCACCGGGACAGGGCTGTCTCAGCCCCAGCATTTT
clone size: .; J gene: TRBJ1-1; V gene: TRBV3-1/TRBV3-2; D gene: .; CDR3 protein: CASSPQGGTEAFF; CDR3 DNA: TGTGCCAGCAGCCCCCAGGGTGGCACTGAAGCTTTCTTT
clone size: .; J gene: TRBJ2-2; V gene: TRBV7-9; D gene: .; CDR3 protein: CASSLETGGELFF; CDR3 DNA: TGTGCCAGCAGCTTAGAGACAGGCGGGGAGCTGTTTTTT
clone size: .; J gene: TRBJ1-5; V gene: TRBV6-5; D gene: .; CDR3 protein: CASSYRGGNQPQHF; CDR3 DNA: TGTGCCAGCAGTTATCGGGGAGGGAATCAGCCCCAGCATTTT
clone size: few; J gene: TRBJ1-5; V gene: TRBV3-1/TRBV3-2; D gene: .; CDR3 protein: CASRGDNNQPQHF; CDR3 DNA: TGTGCCAGCAGGGGAGATAATAATCAGCCCCAGCATTTT
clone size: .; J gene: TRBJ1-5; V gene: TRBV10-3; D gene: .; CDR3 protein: CAIRGHKNQPQHF; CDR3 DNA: TGTGCCATCAGGGGACATAAAAATCAGCCCCAGCATTTT
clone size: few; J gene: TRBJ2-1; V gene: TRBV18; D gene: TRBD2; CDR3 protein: CASSPASGSRNEQFF; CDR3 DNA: TGTGCCAGCTCACCAGCTAGCGGGAGTCGTAATGAGCAGTTCTTC
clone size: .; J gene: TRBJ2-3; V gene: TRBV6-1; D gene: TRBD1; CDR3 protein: CASSANYGPGQGGQYF; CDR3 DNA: TGTGCCAGCAGTGCGAATTACGGACCGGGACAGGGAGGGCAGTATTTT
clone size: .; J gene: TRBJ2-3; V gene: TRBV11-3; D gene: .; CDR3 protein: CASSPTTGTPGQDTQYF; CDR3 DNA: TGTGCCAGCAGCCCCACCACAGGGACCCCCGGTCAAGATACGCAGTATTTT
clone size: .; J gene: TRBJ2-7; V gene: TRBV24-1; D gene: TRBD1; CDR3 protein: CATSPSGTGGYEQYF; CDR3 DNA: TGTGCCACCAGCCCCTCCGGGACAGGGGGCTACGAGCAGTACTTC
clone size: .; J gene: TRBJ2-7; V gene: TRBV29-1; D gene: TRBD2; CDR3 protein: CSVGLEPYEQYF; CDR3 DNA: TGCAGCGTCGGACTAGAGCCTTACGAGCAGTACTTC
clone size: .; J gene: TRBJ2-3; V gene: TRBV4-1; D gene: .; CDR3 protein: CASSQDRGSLADTQYF; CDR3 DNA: TGCGCCAGCAGCCAAGACCGGGGATCCCTCGCGGATACGCAGTATTTT
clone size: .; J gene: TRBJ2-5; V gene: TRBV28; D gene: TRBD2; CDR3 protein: CASSLETGGLGTQYF; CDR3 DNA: TGTGCCAGCAGTTTAGAGACGGGGGGGCTGGGGACCCAGTACTTC
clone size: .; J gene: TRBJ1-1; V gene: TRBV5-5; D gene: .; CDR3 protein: CASMAMNTEAFF; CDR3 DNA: TGTGCCAGCATGGCAATGAACACTGAAGCTTTCTTT
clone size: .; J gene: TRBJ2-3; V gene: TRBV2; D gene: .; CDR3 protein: CASMGSASTDTQYF; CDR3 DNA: TGTGCCAGCATGGGTAGCGCTAGCACAGATACGCAGTATTTT
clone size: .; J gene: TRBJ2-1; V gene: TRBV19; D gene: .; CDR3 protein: CASSIMGALNNEQFF; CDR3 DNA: TGTGCCAGTAGTATTATGGGGGCCTTGAACAATGAGCAGTTCTTC
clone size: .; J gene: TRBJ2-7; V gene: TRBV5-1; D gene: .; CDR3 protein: CASHPGQGYEQYF; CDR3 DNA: TGCGCCAGCCATCCCGGGCAGGGTTACGAGCAGTACTTC
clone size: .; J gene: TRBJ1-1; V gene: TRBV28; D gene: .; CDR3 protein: CASTPLRGGKTEAFF; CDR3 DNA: TGTGCCAGCACCCCTCTCCGGGGGGGGAAAACTGAAGCTTTCTTT
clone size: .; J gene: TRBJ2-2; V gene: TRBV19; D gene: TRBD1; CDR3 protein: CASGQGRTGELFF; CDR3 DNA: TGTGCCAGTGGACAGGGGAGGACCGGGGAGCTGTTTTTT
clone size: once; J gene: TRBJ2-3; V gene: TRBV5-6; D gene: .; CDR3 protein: CASSSWETDTQYF; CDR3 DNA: TGTGCCAGCAGCTCTTGGGAGACAGATACGCAGTATTTT
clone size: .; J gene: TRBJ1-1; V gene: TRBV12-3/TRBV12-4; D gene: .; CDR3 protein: CASRNSGGTEAFF; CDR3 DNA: TGTGCCAGCAGGAATAGCGGCGGTACAGAAGCTTTCTTT
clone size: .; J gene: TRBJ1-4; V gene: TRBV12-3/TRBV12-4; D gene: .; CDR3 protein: CASSRGEKLFF; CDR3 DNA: TGTGCCAGCTCCCGGGGTGAAAAACTGTTTTTT
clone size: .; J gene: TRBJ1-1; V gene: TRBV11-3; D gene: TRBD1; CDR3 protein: CASSTGGRGEAFF; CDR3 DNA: TGTGCCAGCAGTACAGGGGGAAGGGGTGAAGCTTTCTTT
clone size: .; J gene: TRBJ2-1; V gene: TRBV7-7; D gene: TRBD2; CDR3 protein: CASSLGPKREGEQFF; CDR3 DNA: TGTGCCAGCAGCTTAGGACCAAAGCGGGAGGGGGAGCAGTTCTTC
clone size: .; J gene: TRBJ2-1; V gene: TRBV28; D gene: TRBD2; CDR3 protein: CASSSPSGGANEQFF; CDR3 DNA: TGTGCCAGCAGTTCGCCTAGCGGGGGGGCGAATGAGCAGTTCTTC